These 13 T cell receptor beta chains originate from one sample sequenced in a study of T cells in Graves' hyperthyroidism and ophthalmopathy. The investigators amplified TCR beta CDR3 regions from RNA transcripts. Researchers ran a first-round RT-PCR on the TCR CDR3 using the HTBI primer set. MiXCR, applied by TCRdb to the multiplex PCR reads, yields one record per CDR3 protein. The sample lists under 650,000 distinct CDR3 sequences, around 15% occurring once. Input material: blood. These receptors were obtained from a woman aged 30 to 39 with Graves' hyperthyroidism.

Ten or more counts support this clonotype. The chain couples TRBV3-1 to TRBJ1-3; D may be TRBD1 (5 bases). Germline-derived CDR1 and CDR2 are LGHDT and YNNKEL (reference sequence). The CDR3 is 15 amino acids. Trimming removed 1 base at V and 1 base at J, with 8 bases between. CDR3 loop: CASSQGAGSGNTIYF. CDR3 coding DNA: TGTGCCAGCAGCCAAGGGGCAGGGTCTGGAAACACCATATATTTT.

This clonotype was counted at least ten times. The CDR3 coding sequence is TGCGCCAGCAGCTTGGAAAAGGCCTCTGGAAACACCATATATTTT. It translates to CASSLEKASGNTIYF. V usage is TRBV5-1 and J usage is TRBJ1-3, with no clear D. V lost 0 bases and J 0 bases, leaving 7 bases between the germline ends. CDR3 size: 15 residues. CDR1 SGHRS and CDR2 YFSETQ come from the germline V gene. Full variable domain (missing parts from reference TRBV5-1 and TRBJ1-3): KAGVTQTPRYLIKTRGQQVTLSCSPISGHRSVSWYQQTPGQGLQFLFEYFSETQRNKGNFPGRFSGRQFSNSRSEMNVSTLELGDSALYLCASSLEKASGNTIYFGEGSWLTVV.

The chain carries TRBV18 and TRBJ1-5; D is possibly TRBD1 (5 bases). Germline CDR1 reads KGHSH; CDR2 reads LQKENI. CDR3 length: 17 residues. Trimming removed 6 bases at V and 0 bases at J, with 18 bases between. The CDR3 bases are TGTGCCAGCTCCCCCGACAGTTGGGGCGCTAGCAATCAGCCCCAGCATTTT. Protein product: CASSPDSWGASNQPQHF.

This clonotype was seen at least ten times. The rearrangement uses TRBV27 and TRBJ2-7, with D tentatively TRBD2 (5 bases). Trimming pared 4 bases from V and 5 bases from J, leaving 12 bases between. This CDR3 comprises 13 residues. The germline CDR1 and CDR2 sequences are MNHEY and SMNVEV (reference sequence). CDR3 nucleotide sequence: TGTGCCAGCAGTTGGGCTAGCTTCCACGAGCAGTACTTC. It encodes CASSWASFHEQYF.

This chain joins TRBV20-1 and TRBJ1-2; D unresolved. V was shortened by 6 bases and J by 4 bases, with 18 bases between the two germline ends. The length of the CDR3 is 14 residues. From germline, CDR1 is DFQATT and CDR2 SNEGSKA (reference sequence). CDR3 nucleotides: TGCAGTGCACCATCGTCGGGGTTAGGCTATGGCTACACCTTC. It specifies CSAPSSGLGYGYTF.

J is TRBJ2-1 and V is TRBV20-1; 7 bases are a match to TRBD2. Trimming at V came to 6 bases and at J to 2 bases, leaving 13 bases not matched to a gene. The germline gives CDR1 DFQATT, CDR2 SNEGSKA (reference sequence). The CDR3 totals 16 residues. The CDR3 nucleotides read TGCAGTGCCATTCTAAATAAGCGGGGCACCTACAATGAGCAGTTCTTC. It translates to CSAILNKRGTYNEQFF.

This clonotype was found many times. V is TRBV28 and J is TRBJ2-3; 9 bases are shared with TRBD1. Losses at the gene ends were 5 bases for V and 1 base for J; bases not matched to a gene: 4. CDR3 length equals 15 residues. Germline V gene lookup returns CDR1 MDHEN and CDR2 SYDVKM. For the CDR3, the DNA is TGTGCCAGCAGTCGGGACAGGGAGGGCACAGATACGCAGTATTTT. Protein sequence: CASSRDREGTDTQYF.

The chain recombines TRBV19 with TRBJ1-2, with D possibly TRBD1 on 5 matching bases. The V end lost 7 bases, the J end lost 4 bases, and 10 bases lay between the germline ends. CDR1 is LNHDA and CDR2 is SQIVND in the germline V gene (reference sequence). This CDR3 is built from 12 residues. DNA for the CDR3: TGTGCCAGTACAGCAGGGAGCTATGGCTACACCTTC. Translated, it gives CASTAGSYGYTF.

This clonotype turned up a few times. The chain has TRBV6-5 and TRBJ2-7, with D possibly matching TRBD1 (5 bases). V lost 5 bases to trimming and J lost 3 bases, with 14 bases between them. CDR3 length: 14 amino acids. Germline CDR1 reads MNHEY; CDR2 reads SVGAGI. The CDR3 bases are TGTGCCAGCAGTCATCCAGGGCAGTACTACGAGCAGTACTTC. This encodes CASSHPGQYYEQYF.

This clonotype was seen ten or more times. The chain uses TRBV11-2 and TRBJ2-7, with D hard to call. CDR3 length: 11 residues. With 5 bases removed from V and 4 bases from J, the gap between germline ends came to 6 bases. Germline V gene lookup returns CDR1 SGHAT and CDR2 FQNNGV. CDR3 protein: CASSPWYEQYF. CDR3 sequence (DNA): TGTGCCAGCAGCCCTTGGTACGAGCAGTACTTC.

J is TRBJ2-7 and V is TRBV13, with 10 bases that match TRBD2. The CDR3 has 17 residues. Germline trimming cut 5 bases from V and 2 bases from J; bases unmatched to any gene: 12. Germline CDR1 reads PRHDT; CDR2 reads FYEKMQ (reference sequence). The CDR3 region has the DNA TGTGCCAGCAGCACCCGGCTACTAGCGGGAAGTCCCTACGAGCAGTACTTC. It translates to CASSTRLLAGSPYEQYF.

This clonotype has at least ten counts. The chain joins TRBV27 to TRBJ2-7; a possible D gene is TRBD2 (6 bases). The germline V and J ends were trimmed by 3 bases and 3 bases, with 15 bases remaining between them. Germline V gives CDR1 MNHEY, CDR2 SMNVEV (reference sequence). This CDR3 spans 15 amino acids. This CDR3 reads CASSLSPGLLYEQYF. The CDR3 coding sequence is TGTGCCAGCAGTTTGTCCCCGGGACTTCTCTACGAGCAGTACTTC.

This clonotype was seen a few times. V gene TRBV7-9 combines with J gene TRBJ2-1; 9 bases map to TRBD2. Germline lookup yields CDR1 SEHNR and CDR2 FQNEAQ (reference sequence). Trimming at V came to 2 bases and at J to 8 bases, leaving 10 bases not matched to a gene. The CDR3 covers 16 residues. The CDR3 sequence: CASSLTSGPYRDEQFF. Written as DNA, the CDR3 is TGTGCCAGCAGCTTAACTAGCGGGCCCTACAGGGATGAGCAGTTCTTC.